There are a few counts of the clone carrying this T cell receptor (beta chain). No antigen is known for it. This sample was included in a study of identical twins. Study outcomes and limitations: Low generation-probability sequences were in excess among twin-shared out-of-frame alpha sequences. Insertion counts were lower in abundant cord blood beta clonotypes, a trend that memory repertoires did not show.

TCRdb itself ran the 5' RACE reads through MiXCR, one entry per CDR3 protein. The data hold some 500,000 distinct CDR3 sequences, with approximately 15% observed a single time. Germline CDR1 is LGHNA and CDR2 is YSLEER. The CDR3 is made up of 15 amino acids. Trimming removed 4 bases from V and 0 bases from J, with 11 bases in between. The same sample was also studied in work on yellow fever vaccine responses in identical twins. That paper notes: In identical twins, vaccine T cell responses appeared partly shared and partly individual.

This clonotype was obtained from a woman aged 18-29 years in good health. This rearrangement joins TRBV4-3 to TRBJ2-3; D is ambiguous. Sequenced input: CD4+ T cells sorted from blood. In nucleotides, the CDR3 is TGCGCCAGCAGCCTAGGGATGGCCAGCACAGATACGCAGTATTTT. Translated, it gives CASSLGMASTDTQYF.